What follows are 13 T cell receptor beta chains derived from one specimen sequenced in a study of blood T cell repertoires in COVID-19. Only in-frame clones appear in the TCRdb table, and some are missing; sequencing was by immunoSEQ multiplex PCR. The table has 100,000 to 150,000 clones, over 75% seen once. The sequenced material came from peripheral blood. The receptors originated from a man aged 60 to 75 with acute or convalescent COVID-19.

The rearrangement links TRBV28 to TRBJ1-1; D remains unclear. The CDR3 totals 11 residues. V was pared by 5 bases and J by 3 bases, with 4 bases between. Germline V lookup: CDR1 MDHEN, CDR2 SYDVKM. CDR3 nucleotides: TGTGCCAGCAGTCTCTACACTGAAGCTTTCTTT. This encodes CASSLYTEAFF.

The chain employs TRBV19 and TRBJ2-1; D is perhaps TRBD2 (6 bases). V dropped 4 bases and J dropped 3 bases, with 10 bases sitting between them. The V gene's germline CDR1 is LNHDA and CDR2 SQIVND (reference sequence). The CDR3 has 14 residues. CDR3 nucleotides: TGTGCCAGTAGTAGATACGGGGGCTACAATGAGCAGTTCTTC. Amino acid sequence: CASSRYGGYNEQFF.

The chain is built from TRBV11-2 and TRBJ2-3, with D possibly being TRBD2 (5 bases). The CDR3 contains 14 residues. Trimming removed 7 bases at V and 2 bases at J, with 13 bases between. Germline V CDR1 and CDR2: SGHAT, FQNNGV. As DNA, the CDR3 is TGTGCCAGCACCGTGGGAGTTCCCACAGATACGCAGTATTTT. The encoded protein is CASTVGVPTDTQYF.

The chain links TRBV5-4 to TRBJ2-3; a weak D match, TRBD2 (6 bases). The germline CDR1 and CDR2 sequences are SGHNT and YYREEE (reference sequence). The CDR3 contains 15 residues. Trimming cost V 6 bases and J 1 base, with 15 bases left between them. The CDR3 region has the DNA TGTGCCAGCACCTTCGGGGGAGCGGGCACAGATACGCAGTATTTT. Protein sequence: CASTFGGAGTDTQYF.

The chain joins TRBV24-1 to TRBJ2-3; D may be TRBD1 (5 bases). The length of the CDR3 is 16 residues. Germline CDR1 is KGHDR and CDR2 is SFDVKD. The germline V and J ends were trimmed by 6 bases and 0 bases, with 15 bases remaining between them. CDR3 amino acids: CATSTPGIESTDTQYF. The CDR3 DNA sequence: TGTGCCACCAGTACCCCAGGGATTGAGAGCACAGATACGCAGTATTTT.

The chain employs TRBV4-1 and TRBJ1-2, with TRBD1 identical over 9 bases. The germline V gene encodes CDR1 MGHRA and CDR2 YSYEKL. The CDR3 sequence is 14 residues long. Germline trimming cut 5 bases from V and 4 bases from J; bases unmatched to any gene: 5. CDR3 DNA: TGCGCCAGCAGCATTCAGACAGGGGGCTATGGCTACACCTTC. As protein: CASSIQTGGYGYTF.

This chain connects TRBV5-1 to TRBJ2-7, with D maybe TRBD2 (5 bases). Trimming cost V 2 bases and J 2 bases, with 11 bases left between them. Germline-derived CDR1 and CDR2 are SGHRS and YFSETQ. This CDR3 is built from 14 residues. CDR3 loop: CASSFDGVPYEQYF. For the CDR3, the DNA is TGCGCCAGCAGCTTTGACGGGGTCCCCTACGAGCAGTACTTC.

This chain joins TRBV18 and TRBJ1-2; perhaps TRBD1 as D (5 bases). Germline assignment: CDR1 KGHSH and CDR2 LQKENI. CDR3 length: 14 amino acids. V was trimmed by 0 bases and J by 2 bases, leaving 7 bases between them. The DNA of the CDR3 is TGTGCCAGCTCACCACCGACAGTGAACTATGGCTACACCTTC. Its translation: CASSPPTVNYGYTF.

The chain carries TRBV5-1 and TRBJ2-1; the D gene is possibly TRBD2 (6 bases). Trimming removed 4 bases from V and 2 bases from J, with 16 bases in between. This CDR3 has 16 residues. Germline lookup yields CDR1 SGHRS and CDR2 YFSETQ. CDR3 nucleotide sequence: TGCGCCAGCAGCAAACCCGGGACGGGGGCCTACAATGAGCAGTTCTTC. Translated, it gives CASSKPGTGAYNEQFF.

The CDR3 DNA follows: TGTGCCAGCAGCTTGGGGCACACAGATACGCAGTATTTT. Encoded protein: CASSLGHTDTQYF. The chain employs TRBV5-4 and TRBJ2-3; no clear D. Trimming cost V 0 bases and J 2 bases, with 4 bases left between them. This CDR3 has 13 amino acids. Germline CDR1 reads SGHNT; CDR2 reads YYREEE (reference sequence).

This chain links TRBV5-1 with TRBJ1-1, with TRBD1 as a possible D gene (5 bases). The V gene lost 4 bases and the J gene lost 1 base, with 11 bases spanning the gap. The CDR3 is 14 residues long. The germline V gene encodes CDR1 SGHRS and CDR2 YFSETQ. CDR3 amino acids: CASSAQGSNTEAFF. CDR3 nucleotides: TGCGCCAGCAGCGCTCAGGGATCGAACACTGAAGCTTTCTTT. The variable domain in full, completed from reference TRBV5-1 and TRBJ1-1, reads KAGVTQTPRYLIKTRGQQVTLSCSPISGHRSVSWYQQTPGQGLQFLFEYFSETQRNKGNFPGRFSGRQFSNSRSEMNVSTLELGDSALYLCASSAQGSNTEAFFGQGTRLTVV.

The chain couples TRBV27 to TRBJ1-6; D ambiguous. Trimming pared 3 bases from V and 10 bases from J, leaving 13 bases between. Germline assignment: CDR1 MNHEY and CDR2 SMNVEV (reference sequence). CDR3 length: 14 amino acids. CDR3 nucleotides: TGTGCCAGCAGTTTTGAGAGGGTCGGGTCACCCCTCCACTTT. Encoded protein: CASSFERVGSPLHF.

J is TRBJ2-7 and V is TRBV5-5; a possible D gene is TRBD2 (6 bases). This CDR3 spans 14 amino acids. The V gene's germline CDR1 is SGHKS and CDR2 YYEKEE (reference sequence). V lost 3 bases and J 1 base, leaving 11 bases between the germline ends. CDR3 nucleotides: TGTGCCAGCAGCTCGGACTACCGTTCCTACGAGCAGTACTTC. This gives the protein CASSSDYRSYEQYF.